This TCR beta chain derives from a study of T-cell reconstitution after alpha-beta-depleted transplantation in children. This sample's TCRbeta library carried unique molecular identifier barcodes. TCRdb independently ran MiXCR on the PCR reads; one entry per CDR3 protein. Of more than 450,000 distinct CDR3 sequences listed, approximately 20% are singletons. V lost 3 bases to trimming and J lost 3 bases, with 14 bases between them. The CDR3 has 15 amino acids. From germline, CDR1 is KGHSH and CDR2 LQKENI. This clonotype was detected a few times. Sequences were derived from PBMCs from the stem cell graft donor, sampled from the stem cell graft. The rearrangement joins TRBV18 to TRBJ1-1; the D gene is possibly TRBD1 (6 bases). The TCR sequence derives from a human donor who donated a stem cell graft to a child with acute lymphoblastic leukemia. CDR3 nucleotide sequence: TGTGCCAGCTCACCGGGACATCCCGGGGACACTGAAGCTTTCTTT. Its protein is CASSPGHPGDTEAFF.